This passage covers 31 T cell receptor beta chains from one sample sequenced in a study of shared clonotypes between healthy human individuals. Profiled with immunoSEQ multiplex PCR; TCRdb holds only in-frame clones, not every one. The sample has about 110,000 clones; just over 65% are singletons. The specimen sequenced was memory CD8+ T cells sorted from blood. Subset here: CD45RO+ cells pooled with CCR7-negative TemRA cells. These receptors originate from a woman younger than 45 in good health.

V is TRBV19 and J is TRBJ2-2; possible D gene TRBD2, 5 bases. Germline V gene sequence: CDR1 LNHDA, CDR2 SQIVND (reference sequence). This CDR3 spans 14 amino acids. The germline V and J ends were trimmed by 9 bases and 5 bases, with 16 bases remaining between them. The CDR3 sequence is CASRQRDRTGELFF. DNA of the CDR3: TGTGCCAGCCGTCAGAGGGATAGGACCGGGGAGCTGTTTTTT.

The chain links TRBV5-1 to TRBJ2-1; TRBD1 matches at 7 bases. The V segment lost 0 bases and the J segment 0 bases; nucleotides outside the gene matches: 0. The CDR3 is 15 residues long. The V gene's germline CDR1 is SGHRS and CDR2 YFSETQ. CDR3 loop: CASSLEGASYNEQFF. The CDR3 DNA reads as TGCGCCAGCAGCTTGGAGGGGGCCTCCTACAATGAGCAGTTCTTC. Drawing the rest from reference TRBV5-1 and TRBJ2-1, the complete variable domain is KAGVTQTPRYLIKTRGQQVTLSCSPISGHRSVSWYQQTPGQGLQFLFEYFSETQRNKGNFPGRFSGRQFSNSRSEMNVSTLELGDSALYLCASSLEGASYNEQFFGPGTRLTVL.

In its sample, this clone was seen many times. The chain recombines TRBV10-2 with TRBJ1-2; D is possibly TRBD1 (5 bases). CDR1 is WSHSY and CDR2 is SAAADI in the germline V gene. V dropped 9 bases and J dropped 5 bases, with 10 bases sitting between them. The CDR3 is made up of 11 amino acids. CDR3 in amino acids: CASSGPYGYTF. The CDR3 nucleotides read TGCGCCAGTTCGGGACCTTATGGCTACACCTTC.

Comments on this clone: Distinct nucleotide sequences in the sample also encode this CDR3. The genes are TRBV7-9 and TRBJ2-1, with D perhaps matching TRBD2 (7 bases). Trimming took 5 bases from V and 0 from J, leaving 14 bases between them. Germline V gene sequence: CDR1 SEHNR, CDR2 FQNEAQ (reference sequence). This CDR3 region has 16 residues. CDR3 amino acids: CASSPRGGSSYNEQFF. The DNA of the CDR3 is TGTGCCAGCAGCCCGAGGGGGGGGAGCTCCTACAATGAGCAGTTCTTC.

The rearrangement uses TRBV27 and TRBJ2-1, with D perhaps TRBD1 (6 bases). The germline CDR1 and CDR2 sequences are MNHEY and SMNVEV (reference sequence). This CDR3 has 14 amino acids. V was shortened by 3 bases and J by 4 bases, with 10 bases between the two germline ends. Written as DNA, the CDR3 is TGTGCCAGCAGTTTCGGGGACACTTACAATGAGCAGTTCTTC. This sequence encodes CASSFGDTYNEQFF.

The rearrangement joins TRBV27 to TRBJ2-7, with D maybe TRBD1 (5 bases). V was clipped by 8 bases and J by 4 bases, with 12 bases between them. The germline V gene has CDR1 MNHEY and CDR2 SMNVEV (reference sequence). The CDR3 length is 12 residues. CDR3 sequence: CASGRQTYEQYF. CDR3 in DNA: TGTGCCAGCGGTAGACAGACTTACGAGCAGTACTTC.

This clone was observed a few times. The V gene is TRBV5-1, the J gene TRBJ2-5, with unresolved D. Trimming cost V 2 bases and J 3 bases, with 11 bases left between them. This CDR3 spans 14 amino acids. Germline CDR1 SGHRS, CDR2 YFSETQ. The chain's CDR3 is CASSLSSTKETQYF. Here the CDR3 DNA reads TGCGCCAGCAGCTTAAGCTCCACCAAAGAGACCCAGTACTTC. Complete variable domain (other parts from reference TRBV5-1 and TRBJ2-5): KAGVTQTPRYLIKTRGQQVTLSCSPISGHRSVSWYQQTPGQGLQFLFEYFSETQRNKGNFPGRFSGRQFSNSRSEMNVSTLELGDSALYLCASSLSSTKETQYFGPGTRLLVL.

This clone has at least ten counts. The chain combines TRBV19 with TRBJ1-5, with D perhaps matching TRBD1 (5 bases). CDR1 is LNHDA, CDR2 SQIVND, per germline (reference sequence). This CDR3 has 12 amino acids. V was shortened by 8 bases and J by 7 bases, with 12 bases between the two germline ends. The CDR3 region has the DNA TGTGCCAGTGGGGCAGAGGGCCAGCCCCAGCATTTT. Translation gives CASGAEGQPQHF.

The chain employs TRBV25-1 and TRBJ2-5; D is ambiguous. Germline V gene data show CDR1 as MGHDK and CDR2 as SYGVNS. This CDR3 is 11 amino acids long. Trimming stripped 6 bases from V and 3 bases from J, with 5 bases between. CDR3 DNA sequence: TGTGCCAGCAGGGGAAAAGAGACCCAGTACTTC. Translating it yields CASRGKETQYF.

This clone was counted only a few times. The rearrangement joins TRBV30 to TRBJ2-5; 8 bases fit TRBD2. The J call could be wrong; TRBJ2-7 is a better fit for the DNA end. The CDR3 runs to 15 residues. CDR1 GTSNPN and CDR2 SVGIG come from the germline V gene (reference sequence). The CDR3 DNA reads as TGTGCCTGCACCCCTAAACGCGGGGGGAACTACGAGCAGTACTTC. This translates into CACTPKRGGNYEQYF.

The V and J genes are TRBV21-1 and TRBJ2-1; the DNA was not compared with TRBD1, the D call given in the table. TRBV21-1 corresponds to a pseudogene. This CDR3 spans 16 amino acids. The CDR3 is CATRWSRGLGGNEQFF. The CDR3 DNA is TGTGCCACCAGATGGTCTAGGGGGCTCGGAGGCAATGAGCAGTTCTTC.

About this clone: This may stem from a read error, because a much larger clone lies one nucleotide away. V gene TRBV4-1 combines with J gene TRBJ2-1; D unresolved. Trimming shortened V by 4 bases and J by 8 bases, and 12 bases separated the two germline ends. The CDR3 sequence is 13 residues long. CDR1 is MGHRA, CDR2 YSYEKL, per germline. CDR3 nucleotides: TGCGCCAGCAGCCGAGATCCCGGCCATGAGCAGTTCTTC. This codes for CASSRDPGHEQFF.

This clone occurred many times. The chain links TRBV18 to TRBJ2-3; no clear D gene. CDR1 is KGHSH and CDR2 is LQKENI in the germline V gene. This CDR3 is 15 amino acids long. V dropped 0 bases and J dropped 6 bases, with 13 bases sitting between them. CDR3 amino acids: CASSPPYSSRDTQYF. The CDR3 DNA sequence: TGTGCCAGCTCACCACCGTATAGCTCTCGGGATACGCAGTATTTT.

The sample holds a few counts of this clone. The genes are TRBV4-2 and TRBJ2-5, with D perhaps being TRBD1 or TRBD2 (5 bases each). The CDR3 has 15 residues. Germline-derived CDR1 and CDR2 are LGHNA and YNFKEQ. V was shortened by 5 bases and J by 5 bases, with 18 bases between the two germline ends. CDR3 loop: CASSLGDGHTETQYF. DNA of the CDR3: TGTGCCAGCAGCTTGGGGGACGGCCATACGGAGACCCAGTACTTC.

The chain combines TRBV6-4 with TRBJ1-3, with TRBD1 as a possible D gene (5 bases). Germline loops: CDR1 MRHNA, CDR2 SNTAGT. The CDR3 has 17 amino acids. The germline V and J ends were trimmed by 0 bases and 5 bases, with 17 bases remaining between them. The CDR3 nucleotides are TGTGCCAGCAGTGACTCTGGGGGGGTCAACCCGAGAAACACCATATATTTT. It is translated as CASSDSGGVNPRNTIYF.

The V and J genes are TRBV19 and TRBJ1-1, with D possibly TRBD1 on 6 matching bases. The CDR3 contains 13 residues. V lost 1 base to trimming and J lost 7 bases, with 10 bases between them. Germline CDR1 and CDR2: LNHDA and SQIVND (reference sequence). The CDR3 is CASSIVGHVEAFF. DNA for the CDR3: TGTGCCAGTAGTATAGTGGGACACGTTGAAGCTTTCTTT.

The genes are TRBV28 and TRBJ1-5, with D unclear. Between the trimmed V and J ends, which lost 5 bases and 4 bases, there was a span of 27 bases. The germline V gene has CDR1 MDHEN and CDR2 SYDVKM. The CDR3 extends over 19 amino acids. As DNA, the CDR3 is TGTGCCAGCAGTCCCCGGAATTGGGATTTGAGGGCCCTTAATCAGCCCCAGCATTTT. Its translation is CASSPRNWDLRALNQPQHF.

The gene calls are TRBV7-1 and TRBJ1-5; perhaps TRBD1 as D (5 bases). TRBV7-1 belongs to the ORF category, with a function that is uncertain. Trimming took 4 bases from V and 6 from J, leaving 13 bases between them. The CDR3 contains 14 residues. CDR3 in amino acids: CASSLERGAQPQHF. The CDR3 DNA follows: TGTGCCAGCAGCTTAGAAAGGGGTGCTCAGCCCCAGCATTTT.

The rearrangement links TRBV28 to TRBJ1-4; D is possibly TRBD1 (5 bases). CDR1 is MDHEN and CDR2 is SYDVKM in the germline V gene. The CDR3 length is 14 residues. The ends were cut back, 7 bases at V and 6 bases at J, with 15 bases in the middle. The CDR3, as DNA: TGTGCCAGCACCCGGGACTTGTTGTATGAAAAACTGTTTTTT. It codes for CASTRDLLYEKLFF.

This chain links TRBV6-5 with TRBJ2-2; D ambiguous. V lost 0 bases and J lost 3, with 5 bases in between. Germline CDR1 reads MNHEY; CDR2 reads SVGAGI. The CDR3 is made up of 14 amino acids. CDR3 region: CASSYSFDTGELFF. CDR3 DNA sequence: TGTGCCAGCAGTTACTCATTTGACACCGGGGAGCTGTTTTTT.

This clone was seen many times. This chain uses TRBV28 with TRBJ2-3; 8 bases agree with TRBD1. Germline CDR1 reads MDHEN; CDR2 reads SYDVKM. After removal of 5 bases from V and 2 bases from J, the junction contained 9 bases not matched to a gene. The CDR3 has 16 amino acids. The CDR3 sequence: CASSLIGDRYTDTQYF. CDR3 bases: TGTGCCAGCAGTCTTATAGGGGACAGGTACACAGATACGCAGTATTTT.

The chain has TRBV28 and TRBJ2-7; D is unclear. Trimming shortened V by 5 bases and J by 3 bases, and 8 bases separated the two germline ends. Germline lookup yields CDR1 MDHEN and CDR2 SYDVKM. The CDR3 consists of 12 residues. For the CDR3, the DNA is TGTGCCAGCAGTCCAAACCACTACGAGCAGTACTTC. Amino acid sequence: CASSPNHYEQYF.

This chain uses TRBV6-5 with TRBJ2-2, with a possible D match to TRBD2 (5 bases). The V end lost 5 bases, the J end lost 6 bases, and 16 bases lay between the germline ends. CDR3 length: 15 residues. Germline assignment: CDR1 MNHEY and CDR2 SVGAGI. Written as DNA, the CDR3 is TGTGCCAGCAGTGCGACTACTCCAAGACCCGGGGAGCTGTTTTTT. It specifies CASSATTPRPGELFF.

The V call is TRBV29-1, the J call TRBJ2-5; D is possibly TRBD1 or TRBD2 (7 bases each). CDR1 is SQVTM, CDR2 ANQGSEA, per germline. Trimming shortened V by 4 bases and J by 2 bases, and 26 bases separated the two germline ends. The CDR3 sequence is 18 residues long. The CDR3 sequence is CSVVNPGGRETIQETQYF. The CDR3 nucleotides read TGCAGCGTTGTCAACCCAGGGGGGAGGGAGACCATACAAGAGACCCAGTACTTC.

The V and J genes are TRBV2 and TRBJ2-3; D gene ambiguous. There are 13 residues in the CDR3. Germline V lookup: CDR1 SNHLY, CDR2 FYNNEI. Trimming cost V 9 bases and J 0 bases, with 10 bases left between them. The CDR3 region has the DNA TGTGCCAGGGATTTAGCTAGCACAGATACGCAGTATTTT. It codes for CARDLASTDTQYF.

The V call is TRBV28, the J call TRBJ1-5; D gene ambiguous. The V and J ends lost 4 bases and 0 bases respectively, with 13 bases between them. Germline loops: CDR1 MDHEN, CDR2 SYDVKM. The CDR3 extends over 16 amino acids. The CDR3 region has the DNA TGTGCCAGCAGTTCCCCAGTTAAAGCTAGCAATCAGCCCCAGCATTTT. Protein: CASSSPVKASNQPQHF. The whole variable domain, filled in from reference TRBV28 and TRBJ1-5, reads DVKVTQSSRYLVKRTGEKVFLECVQDMDHENMFWYRQDPGLGLRLIYFSYDVKMKEKGDIPEGYSVSREKKERFSLILESASTNQTSMYLCASSSPVKASNQPQHFGDGTRLSIL.

This chain uses TRBV2 with TRBJ2-2; the D call may be TRBD1 or TRBD2 (5 bases each). The germline V and J ends were trimmed by 3 bases and 5 bases, with 19 bases remaining between them. The CDR3 loop spans 17 amino acids. Germline CDR1 reads SNHLY; CDR2 reads FYNNEI. The CDR3: CASSDVPGTPLTGELFF. CDR3 DNA sequence: TGTGCCAGCAGTGATGTTCCCGGGACCCCCTTGACCGGGGAGCTGTTTTTT.

The chain has TRBV10-2 and TRBJ2-3, with 8 bases aligning to TRBD1. The CDR3 length is 15 residues. Germline-derived CDR1 and CDR2 are WSHSY and SAAADI. Trimming at V came to 6 bases and at J to 5 bases, leaving 10 bases not matched to a gene. The CDR3, as DNA: TGCGCCAGCAGAAAATTCAGGGGGCGCGAAGATACGCAGTATTTT. Its translation: CASRKFRGREDTQYF.

The genes are TRBV6-5 and TRBJ2-1; TRBD2 matches at 10 bases. This CDR3 comprises 16 residues. V lost 2 bases, J lost 7 bases, and 8 bases stayed unmatched. The germline gives CDR1 MNHEY, CDR2 SVGAGI. The CDR3 DNA reads TGTGCCAGCAGTTACAAACCAGCGGGAGGGCTTAATGAGCAGTTCTTC. This translates into CASSYKPAGGLNEQFF.

At least ten counts were recorded for this clone. The same CDR3 is also encoded by other DNA sequences in this sample. The V gene is TRBV27, the J gene TRBJ2-3; no clear D gene. V was clipped by 6 bases and J by 0 bases, with 10 bases between them. This CDR3 has 14 residues. From germline, CDR1 is MNHEY and CDR2 SMNVEV (reference sequence). As DNA, the CDR3 is TGTGCCAGCAGCTCTGGTGCTAGCACAGATACGCAGTATTTT. Translated: CASSSGASTDTQYF.

The chain recombines TRBV10-3 with TRBJ1-4; D not certain. Germline loops: CDR1 ENHRY, CDR2 SYGVKD. Trimming left V 5 bases short and J 5 bases short, with 15 bases between. The CDR3 length is 15 residues. The CDR3 coding sequence is TGTGCCATCAGTCAAAACCGGCCACCAAATGAAAAACTGTTTTTT. This sequence encodes CAISQNRPPNEKLFF.